The sequence of this T cell receptor beta chain was determined in a study of blood T cell repertoires in COVID-19. Study overall: Collection of acute and convalescent COVID-19 samples took place in the United States, Italy and Spain. PBMCs, B-cell-depleted T cells, or T cells provided the cDNA or gDNA that made up the material.

As handled by the study authors: Reference gene primer amplification yielded estimated nucleated cell counts. Assay: immunoSEQ multiplex PCR; the TCRdb copy retains only in-frame clones and omits some. Clone size and V and J calls were adopted from that table, with D and trimming inferred from the DNA. The sample includes tens of thousands of clones, around 89% of them seen just once. The CDR3 sequence is 16 residues long. Unmatched junction bases numbered 2, after V lost 0 bases and J lost 4 bases. Germline V CDR1 and CDR2: LGHNA, YSLEER. The clonotype comes from a woman older than 75 with active COVID-19. Sequencing was carried out using peripheral blood. This rearrangement joins TRBV4-3 to TRBJ2-5, with TRBD2 matching 13 bases. CDR3 DNA sequence: TGCGCCAGCAGCCAAGAGACTAGCGGGAGGAGAGAGACCCAGTACTTC. It yields the protein CASSQETSGRRETQYF.